This is a list of T cell receptor beta chains from one sample in a study of blood T cell repertoires in COVID-19. TCRdb's copy holds only in-frame clones and misses some; the assay was immunoSEQ multiplex PCR. Among under 150,000 clones listed, around nine tenths were seen once. The material sequenced was peripheral blood. The receptors stem from a woman in her 40s with acute or convalescent COVID-19. CDR3s include the opening cysteine and the closing phenylalanine or tryptophan.

v_gene: TRBV4-3; j_gene: TRBJ1-4; CDR3aa: CASSQGGEANEKLFF
v_gene: TRBV20-1; j_gene: TRBJ2-2; CDR3aa: CSASPGANTGELFF
v_gene: TRBV6-6; j_gene: TRBJ2-7; CDR3aa: CASSSGTGGDEQYF
v_gene: TRBV5-6; j_gene: TRBJ2-1; CDR3aa: CASSRDSNPYSYNEQFF
v_gene: TRBV7-3; j_gene: TRBJ2-4; CDR3aa: CASSRDRDENIQYF
v_gene: TRBV4-1; j_gene: TRBJ2-7; CDR3aa: CASSYDRTGTYEQYF
v_gene: TRBV10-3; j_gene: TRBJ1-1; CDR3aa: CAISESDPREGTEAFF
v_gene: TRBV7-9; j_gene: TRBJ2-2; CDR3aa: CASSLAQGAPNTGELFF
v_gene: TRBV3-1/TRBV3-2; j_gene: TRBJ1-1; CDR3aa: CASSQGLPNTEAFF
v_gene: TRBV27; j_gene: TRBJ2-4; CDR3aa: CASSPGLAGARGSKNIQYF
v_gene: TRBV5-6; j_gene: TRBJ2-5; CDR3aa: CASSWTYRGGETQYF
v_gene: TRBV9; j_gene: TRBJ2-1; CDR3aa: CASSGYGTSGEYNEQFF
v_gene: TRBV24-1; j_gene: TRBJ2-1; CDR3aa: CATSDLEDNEQFF
v_gene: TRBV9; j_gene: TRBJ1-3; CDR3aa: CASSVSGSGNTIYF
v_gene: TRBV10-3; j_gene: TRBJ2-6; CDR3aa: CAISRDSGANVLTF
v_gene: TRBV7-2; j_gene: TRBJ2-4; CDR3aa: CASSLGGTSGFIAKNIQYF
v_gene: TRBV10-3; j_gene: TRBJ1-2; CDR3aa: CAISESAGGYTF
v_gene: TRBV25-1; j_gene: TRBJ2-5; CDR3aa: CASSPIQGGGETQYF
v_gene: TRBV27; j_gene: TRBJ2-5; CDR3aa: CASSWTIQETQYF
v_gene: TRBV4-1; j_gene: TRBJ2-1; CDR3aa: CASSRVGEGNEQFF
v_gene: TRBV19; j_gene: TRBJ2-3; CDR3aa: CASSIGTGTGGIGTQYF
v_gene: TRBV27; j_gene: TRBJ2-4; CDR3aa: CASSSPGNIQYF
v_gene: TRBV3-1/TRBV3-2; j_gene: TRBJ2-5; CDR3aa: CASSQAGQETQYF
v_gene: TRBV6-6; j_gene: TRBJ2-1; CDR3aa: CASTGGRRGNEQFF
v_gene: TRBV6-5; j_gene: TRBJ2-7; CDR3aa: CASSYSSGGPYEQYF
v_gene: TRBV12-3/TRBV12-4; j_gene: TRBJ1-5; CDR3aa: CASEDGSGQPQHF
v_gene: TRBV30; j_gene: TRBJ1-1; CDR3aa: CAWSWLLNTEAFF
v_gene: TRBV19; j_gene: TRBJ1-2; CDR3aa: CASSVGLINNYGYTF